This T cell receptor (beta chain) was sequenced in a study of graft-versus-host responses after intestinal transplantation. Study context: In this cohort, recipients had multivisceral, liver-intestinal, or isolated intestinal transplants.

Comment on this clone: What it recognizes is unknown.

Overall study results and limits: GvH clones were found in recipient marrow; some appeared first in ileum or blood.

The table came from immunoSEQ multiplex PCR; TCRdb's copy has only in-frame clones and leaves some out. Of nearly 45,000 clones listed, 90% to 95% are singletons. The V gene end was trimmed by 4 bases and the J gene end by 10 bases; junction bases not matched to a gene: 6. From germline, CDR1 is SGHAT and CDR2 FQDESV (reference sequence). This CDR3 comprises 13 residues. The sample here was PBMCs, taken 524 days after transplant. This sequence originates from a human patient who received an intestinal transplant, so some T cells may come from the graft donor. The chain links TRBV11-1 to TRBJ2-1, with 8 bases fitting TRBD2. For the CDR3, the DNA is TGTGCCAGCAGCTCCTCCGGCGGGGGGGAGCAGTTCTTC. It translates to CASSSSGGGEQFF.